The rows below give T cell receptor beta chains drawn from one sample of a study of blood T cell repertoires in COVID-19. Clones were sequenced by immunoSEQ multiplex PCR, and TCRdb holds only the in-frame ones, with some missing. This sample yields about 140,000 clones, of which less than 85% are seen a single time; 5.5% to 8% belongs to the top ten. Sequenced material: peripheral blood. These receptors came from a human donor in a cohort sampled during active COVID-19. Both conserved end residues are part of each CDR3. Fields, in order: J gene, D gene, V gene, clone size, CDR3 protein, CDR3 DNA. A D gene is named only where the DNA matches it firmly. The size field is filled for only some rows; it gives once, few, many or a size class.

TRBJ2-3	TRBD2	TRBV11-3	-	CASSLVLAGGSTDTQYF	TGTGCCAGCAGCTTGGTGTTGGCGGGGGGGAGCACAGATACGCAGTATTTT
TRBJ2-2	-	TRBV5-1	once	CASSFGGALHGELFF	TGCGCCAGCAGCTTTGGAGGGGCGCTTCACGGGGAGCTGTTTTTT
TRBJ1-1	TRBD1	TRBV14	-	CASSFPTGDNTEAFF	TGTGCCAGCAGCTTTCCGACAGGGGACAACACTGAAGCTTTCTTT
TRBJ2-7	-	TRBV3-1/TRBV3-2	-	CASSQDLAREQYF	TGTGCCAGCAGCCAAGACCTAGCGAGAGAGCAGTACTTC
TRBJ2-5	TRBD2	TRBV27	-	CASSRTRQYQETQYF	TGTGCCAGCAGTAGGACTAGACAGTACCAAGAGACCCAGTACTTC
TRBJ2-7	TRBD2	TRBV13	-	CASSLQRGYEQYF	TGTGCCAGCAGCTTACAGCGGGGCTACGAGCAGTACTTC
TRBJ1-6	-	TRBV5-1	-	CASSLAGVDNSPLHF	TGCGCCAGCAGCTTGGCAGGGGTAGATAATTCACCCCTCCACTTT
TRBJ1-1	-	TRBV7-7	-	CASSLNRDTEAFF	TGTGCTAGCAGCTTAAACAGGGACACTGAAGCTTTCTTT
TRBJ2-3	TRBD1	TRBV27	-	CASSPDRGTQYF	TGTGCCAGCAGTCCCGACAGGGGAACGCAGTATTTT
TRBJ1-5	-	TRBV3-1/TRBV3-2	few	CASSQEGGRQPQHF	TGTGCCAGCAGCCAAGAGGGGGGACGTCAGCCCCAGCATTTT